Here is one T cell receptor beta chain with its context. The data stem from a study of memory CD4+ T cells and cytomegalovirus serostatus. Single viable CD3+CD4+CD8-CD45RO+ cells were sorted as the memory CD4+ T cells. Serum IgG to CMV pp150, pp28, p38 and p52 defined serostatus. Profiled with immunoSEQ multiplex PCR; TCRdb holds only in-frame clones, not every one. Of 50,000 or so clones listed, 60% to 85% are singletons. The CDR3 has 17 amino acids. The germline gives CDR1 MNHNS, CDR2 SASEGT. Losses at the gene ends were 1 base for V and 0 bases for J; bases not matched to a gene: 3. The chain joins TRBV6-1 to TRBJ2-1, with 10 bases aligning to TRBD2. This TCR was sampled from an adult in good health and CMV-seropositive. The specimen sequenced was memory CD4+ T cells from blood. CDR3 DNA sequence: TGTGCCAGCAGTGAAGATCCTAGCGGGAGCTCCTACAATGAGCAGTTCTTC. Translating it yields CASSEDPSGSSYNEQFF.